These T cell receptor beta chains were read from a single sample in a study of T cells after yellow fever vaccination. Each CDR3 protein is one row after TCRdb ran MiXCR on the 5' RACE reads. The sample gives 300,000 to 350,000 distinct CDR3 sequences, around 4.3% of which show up once; approximately 20% is in the top ten. The source material was PBMCs, sampled 15 days after the yellow fever booster vaccination. These receptor sequences come from a young man who received the YFV17D yellow fever vaccine. CDR3s include the opening cysteine and the closing phenylalanine or tryptophan. The D gene is left open where the match is weak. Size is omitted from some rows. Given values are once, few, many or a class for expanded clones.

d_gene	v_gene	abundance	j_gene	CDR3nt	CDR3aa
.	TRBV7-9	few	TRBJ2-1	TGTGCCAGCAGCTTATGGCATGAGCAGTTCTTC	CASSLWHEQFF
TRBD1	TRBV5-1	few	TRBJ1-1	TGCGCCAGCAGCAGAACCGGGACAGAAAACACTGAAGCTTTCTTT	CASSRTGTENTEAFF
.	TRBV18	many	TRBJ2-6	TGTGCCAGCTCACCAATGGAATCTGGGGCCAGCGTCCTGACTTTC	CASSPMESGASVLTF
.	TRBV20-1	many	TRBJ1-1	TGCAGTGCTTCCGACAGGAAATATGACACTGAAGCTTTCTTT	CSASDRKYDTEAFF
.	TRBV10-3	few	TRBJ1-1	TGTGCCATCAGTGAAGACACTGAAGCTTTCTTT	CAISEDTEAFF
.	TRBV10-2	many	TRBJ2-5	TGCGCCAGCAGTGGCCGCGGTGGCGAGACCCAGTACTTC	CASSGRGGETQYF
.	TRBV19	.	TRBJ2-3	TGTGCCAGTAGTATCCCCGCTACGAGCCCCAGCACAGATACGCAGTATTTT	CASSIPATSPSTDTQYF
TRBD1	TRBV5-4	once	TRBJ2-7	TGTGCCAGCAGAGATCGACAGGGTGGCTCCTACGAGCAGTACTTC	CASRDRQGGSYEQYF
.	TRBV5-1	many	TRBJ2-1	TGCGCCAGCAGCTTGGGTTCGCCCAGGAATGAGCAGTTCTTC	CASSLGSPRNEQFF
.	TRBV28	.	TRBJ2-7	TGTGCCAGCAGTGTCCCGGGGGGACAGGAACCCCTATTCTACGAGCAGTACTTC	CASSVPGGQEPLFYEQYF
.	TRBV18	.	TRBJ1-4	TGTGCCAGCTCCGAAGGGAACCTGAATGAAAAACTGTTTTTT	CASSEGNLNEKLFF
.	TRBV7-2	few	TRBJ1-1	TGTGCCAGCAGCTATCAGGGTGTCACTGAAGCTTTCTTT	CASSYQGVTEAFF
.	TRBV11-2	few	TRBJ2-2	TGTGCCAGCAGCTTATGGCCGCCAGCGAACACCGGGGAGCTGTTTTTT	CASSLWPPANTGELFF
.	TRBV6-4	many	TRBJ2-1	TGTGCCAGCAGTGACTTATCCGCGGGGAATTCTGAGCAGTTCTTC	CASSDLSAGNSEQFF
TRBD2	TRBV20-1	many	TRBJ2-5	TGCAGTGCCCCCAGGGCTAGCGGGCAAGAGACCCAGTACTTC	CSAPRASGQETQYF
.	TRBV9	many	TRBJ2-3	TGTGCCAGCAGCGTAGGCGGTGCCCTAACAGATACGCAGTATTTT	CASSVGGALTDTQYF
TRBD1	TRBV12-3/TRBV12-4	few	TRBJ1-5	TGTGCCAGCAATGGGGCAGGGGGCGGCAATCAGCCCCAGCATTTT	CASNGAGGGNQPQHF
.	TRBV5-1	many	TRBJ2-6	TGCGCCAGCAGTTCGGGACACCGCTCTGGGGCCAACGTCCTGACTTTC	CASSSGHRSGANVLTF
TRBD2	TRBV11-2	few	TRBJ2-3	TGTGCCAGCAGCCCCTCGGGGAGGGCCCCGCAGTATTTT	CASSPSGRAPQYF
.	TRBV7-6	.	TRBJ2-5	TGTGCCAGCAGCTTAGTGGGAATCCCCCAAGAGACCCAGTACTTC	CASSLVGIPQETQYF
.	TRBV7-9	.	TRBJ1-4	TGTGCCAGCAGCCGGGACTGGCTTACTAATGAAAAACTGTTTTTT	CASSRDWLTNEKLFF
.	TRBV20-1	many	TRBJ1-2	TGCAGTGCCATGGGAGGTGGGAACTATGGCTACACCTTC	CSAMGGGNYGYTF
.	TRBV12-3/TRBV12-4	many	TRBJ2-5	TGTGCCAGCAGTTTGTCCCGGGGATTCCAGTACTTC	CASSLSRGFQYF
.	TRBV15	many	TRBJ1-2	TGTGCCACCAGCAGAGATTGGACGGGAAATACCTTC	CATSRDWTGNTF
.	TRBV6-1	few	TRBJ1-2	TGTGCCAGCTCGGTGGGGACTCCTAACTATGGCTACACCTTC	CASSVGTPNYGYTF
TRBD1	TRBV20-1	.	TRBJ2-6	TGCAGTGCTAGAGTCTCAGGGGGCGCGACTGGGGCCAACGTCCTGACTTTC	CSARVSGGATGANVLTF
.	TRBV5-8	many	TRBJ1-2	TGTGCCAGCAGCTCGAGGGACGGCGGGGCCTATGGCTACACCTTC	CASSSRDGGAYGYTF
.	TRBV7-2	few	TRBJ2-3	TGTGCCAGCAGCTTAGTGGGGGCCAGGACAGATACGCAGTATTTT	CASSLVGARTDTQYF
.	TRBV7-9	.	TRBJ2-1	TGTGCCAGCAGCTTCGCCACAGGGAAGTACAATGAGCAGTTCTTC	CASSFATGKYNEQFF
TRBD1	TRBV18	few	TRBJ2-5	TGTGCCAGCTCACCAGGGGACAGGGAGTTCGAGACCCAGTACTTC	CASSPGDREFETQYF
TRBD1	TRBV6-1	many	TRBJ2-1	TGTGCCAGCAGTCCTCGTCCGCCGGGACAGGGGGCGATTGGGCAGTTCTTC	CASSPRPPGQGAIGQFF
TRBD1	TRBV5-1	few	TRBJ1-2	TGCGCCAGCAGCCCCTTGGACAGGGAAGGACGTGGCTACACCTTC	CASSPLDREGRGYTF
.	TRBV7-6	many	TRBJ1-3	TGTGCCAGCAGCTTAACGTGGGCAGCCAACATGCATTTT	CASSLTWAANMHF
.	TRBV24-1	few	TRBJ2-7	TGTGCCACCAGTGATCCTCCCGGCGGGCTGGGGTACGAGCAGTACTTC	CATSDPPGGLGYEQYF
.	TRBV18	.	TRBJ2-4	TGTGCCAGCTCATCGCAGGTGGTTTTTAGCAAAAACATTCAGTACTTC	CASSSQVVFSKNIQYF
.	TRBV6-2/TRBV6-3	few	TRBJ2-2	TGTGCCAGCAGTCAGCGAGACACCGGGGAGCTGTTTTTT	CASSQRDTGELFF
.	TRBV6-5	many	TRBJ2-3	TGTGCCAGCAGGGGCGGCGGAGATACGCAGTATTTT	CASRGGGDTQYF
TRBD1	TRBV5-1	many	TRBJ1-1	TGCGCCAGCAACCCACAGGGGGTTGGGAACACTGAAGCTTTCTTT	CASNPQGVGNTEAFF
TRBD1	TRBV7-6	.	TRBJ1-5	TGTGCCAGCAGCCCCTACCGGGACAGGGGAAGAGATCAGCCCCAGCATTTT	CASSPYRDRGRDQPQHF
.	TRBV14	few	TRBJ2-2	TGTGCCAGCAGCCAGGATGTAGGGGCGACCGGGGAGCTGTTTTTT	CASSQDVGATGELFF
TRBD1	TRBV10-3	.	TRBJ2-6	TGTGCCATCAGTCCCGGGACAGTCTCAACTTATCTCTCTGGGGCCAACGTCCTGACTTTC	CAISPGTVSTYLSGANVLTF
.	TRBV29-1	many	TRBJ1-4	TGCAGCGTTGTAAGGACTGAAAAACTGTTTTTT	CSVVRTEKLFF
.	TRBV14	few	TRBJ2-1	TGTGCCAGCAGCCAAGAAAGGGGTACGGCCTACAATGAGCAGTTCTTC	CASSQERGTAYNEQFF
TRBD1	TRBV5-1	many	TRBJ2-3	TGCGCCAGCAGCTTGAGGGGGCCAGGAGATACGCAGTATTTT	CASSLRGPGDTQYF